The following is a T cell receptor (beta chain) sequence with its context. The sample comes from a study of blood T cell repertoires in COVID-19. Study summary: COVID-19 samples collected from the United States, Italy and Spain covered acute and convalescent phases. T cells, B-cell-depleted T cells, or PBMCs supplied cDNA or gDNA.

The CDR3 extends over 13 amino acids. V was clipped by 6 bases and J by 2 bases, with 7 bases between them. Study processing details: Estimated nucleated cell counts came from reference gene primer amplification. Clones were sequenced by immunoSEQ multiplex PCR, and TCRdb holds only the in-frame ones, with some missing. Clonal size and the V and J genes are those of that table, whereas D and trimming came from the DNA. This table holds 250,000 to 300,000 clones, approximately 86% found once. The TCR originated in a man younger than 35 with active or convalescent COVID-19. Sequenced material: peripheral blood. The chain carries TRBV12-3 or TRBV12-4 and TRBJ1-4; D is possibly TRBD1 (5 bases). CDR3 region: CASRGQTNEKLFF. In DNA form, the CDR3 reads TGTGCCAGCAGGGGGCAGACTAATGAAAAACTGTTTTTT.